The sequence of this T cell receptor (beta chain) was determined in a study of blood T cell repertoires in COVID-19. Looking at the study overall: The United States, Italy and Spain supplied acute and convalescent COVID-19 samples. PBMCs, B-cell-depleted T cells, or T cells provided the cDNA or gDNA that made up the material.

Germline values: CDR1 MDHEN, CDR2 SYDVKM. The CDR3 has 15 residues. The V gene lost 3 bases and the J gene lost 4 bases, with 10 bases spanning the gap. This clone qualifies as medium-sized. Original methodology: From reference gene primer amplification, estimates of nucleated cell counts were derived. Method: immunoSEQ multiplex PCR; TCRdb's copy keeps in-frame clones and lacks some. V, J and clone size were drawn from that table, and D and trimming were deduced from the DNA. Found here are tens of thousands of clones, around 84% of them singletons; the top ten hold around 12%. What was sequenced was peripheral blood. This chain connects TRBV28 to TRBJ1-6, with a weak D call TRBD1 (6 bases). The clonotype originates from a human donor in a cohort sampled during active COVID-19. The donor label of this sample is uncertain. CDR3 loop: CASSLGATYNSPLHF. In nucleotides, the CDR3 is TGTGCCAGCAGTTTGGGGGCCACTTATAATTCACCCCTCCACTTT.